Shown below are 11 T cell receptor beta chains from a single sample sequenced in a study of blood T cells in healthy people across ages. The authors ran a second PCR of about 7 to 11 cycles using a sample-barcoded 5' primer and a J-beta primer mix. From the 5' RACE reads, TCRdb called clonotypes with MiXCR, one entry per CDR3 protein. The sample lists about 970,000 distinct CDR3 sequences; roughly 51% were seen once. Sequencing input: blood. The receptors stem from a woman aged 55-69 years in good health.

CDR3 residues: CASSPRQGQDTQYF. CDR3 in DNA: TGTGCCAGCAGCCCCCGACAGGGGCAAGATACGCAGTATTTT. The genes are TRBV9 and TRBJ2-3; 8 positions agree with TRBD1. The junction had 6 bases not matched to a gene; V was cut back by 4 bases and J by 5 bases. The germline gives CDR1 SGDLS, CDR2 YYNGEE. This CDR3 comprises 14 residues.

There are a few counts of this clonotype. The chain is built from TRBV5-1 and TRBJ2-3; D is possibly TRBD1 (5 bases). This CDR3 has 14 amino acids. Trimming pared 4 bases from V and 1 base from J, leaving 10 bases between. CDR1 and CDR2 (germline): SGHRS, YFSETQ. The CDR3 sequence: CASSIVTGTDTQYF. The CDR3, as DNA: TGCGCCAGCAGCATAGTGACAGGCACAGATACGCAGTATTTT.

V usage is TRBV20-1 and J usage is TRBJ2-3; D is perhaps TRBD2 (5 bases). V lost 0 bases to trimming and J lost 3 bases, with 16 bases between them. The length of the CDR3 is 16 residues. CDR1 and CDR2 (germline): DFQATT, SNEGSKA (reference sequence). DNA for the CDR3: TGCAGTGCTAGAGATCCGGGAACCTTTGGAACAGATACGCAGTATTTT. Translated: CSARDPGTFGTDTQYF.

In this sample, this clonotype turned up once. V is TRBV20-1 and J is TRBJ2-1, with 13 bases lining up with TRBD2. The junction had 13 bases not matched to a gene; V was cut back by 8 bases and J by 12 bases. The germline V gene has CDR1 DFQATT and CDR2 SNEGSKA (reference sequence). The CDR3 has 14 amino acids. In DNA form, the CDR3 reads TGCAGTTCTCTAACCGGGACTAGCGGGATTGGGCAGTTCTTC. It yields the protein CSSLTGTSGIGQFF.

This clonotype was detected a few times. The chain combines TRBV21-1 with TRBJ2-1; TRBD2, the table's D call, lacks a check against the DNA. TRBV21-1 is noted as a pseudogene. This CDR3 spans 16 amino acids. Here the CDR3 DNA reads TGTGCCAGCACGTCGGGTCGACTAAGACCACTCAATGAGCAGTTCTTC. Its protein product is CASTSGRLRPLNEQFF.

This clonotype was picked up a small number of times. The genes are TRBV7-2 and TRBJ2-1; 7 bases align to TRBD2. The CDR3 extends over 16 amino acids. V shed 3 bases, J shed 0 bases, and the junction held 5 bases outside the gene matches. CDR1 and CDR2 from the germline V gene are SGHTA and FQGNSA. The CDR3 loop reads CASSFQRTSSYNEQFF. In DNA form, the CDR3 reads TGTGCCAGCAGCTTCCAACGGACTAGCTCCTACAATGAGCAGTTCTTC.

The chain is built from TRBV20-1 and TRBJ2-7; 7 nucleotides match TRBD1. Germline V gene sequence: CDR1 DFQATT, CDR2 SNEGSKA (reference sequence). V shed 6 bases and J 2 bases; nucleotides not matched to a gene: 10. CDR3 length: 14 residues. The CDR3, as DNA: TGCAGTGCCCAGGGACAGCGAAACACCTACGAGCAGTACTTC. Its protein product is CSAQGQRNTYEQYF.

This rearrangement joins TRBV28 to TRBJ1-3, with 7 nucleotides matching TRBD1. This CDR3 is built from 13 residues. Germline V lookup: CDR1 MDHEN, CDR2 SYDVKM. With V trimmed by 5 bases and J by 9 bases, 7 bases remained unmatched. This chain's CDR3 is CASSGRDRITIYF. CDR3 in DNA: TGTGCCAGCAGTGGTCGGGACAGAATCACCATATATTTT.

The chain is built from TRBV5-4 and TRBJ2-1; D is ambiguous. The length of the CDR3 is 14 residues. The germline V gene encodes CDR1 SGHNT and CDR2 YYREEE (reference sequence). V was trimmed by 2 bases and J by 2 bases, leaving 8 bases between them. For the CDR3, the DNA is TGTGCCAGCAGCTTTAGGGCGGCCTACAATGAGCAGTTCTTC. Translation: CASSFRAAYNEQFF.

CDR3 nucleotide sequence: TGCAGTGCTAGAGTGGGTACGAACACTGAAGCTTTCTTT. Its protein is CSARVGTNTEAFF. This rearrangement joins TRBV20-1 to TRBJ1-1, with no clear D. CDR3 length: 13 residues. CDR1 DFQATT and CDR2 SNEGSKA come from the germline V gene (reference sequence). V gave up 1 base and J gave up 1 base, with 7 bases separating them.

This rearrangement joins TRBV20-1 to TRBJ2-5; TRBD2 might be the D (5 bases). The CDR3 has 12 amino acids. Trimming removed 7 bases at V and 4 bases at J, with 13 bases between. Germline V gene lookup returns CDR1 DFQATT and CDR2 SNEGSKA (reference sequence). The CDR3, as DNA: TGCAGTGGCCGCGCGGGCCGAGAGACCCAGTACTTC. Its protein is CSGRAGRETQYF.